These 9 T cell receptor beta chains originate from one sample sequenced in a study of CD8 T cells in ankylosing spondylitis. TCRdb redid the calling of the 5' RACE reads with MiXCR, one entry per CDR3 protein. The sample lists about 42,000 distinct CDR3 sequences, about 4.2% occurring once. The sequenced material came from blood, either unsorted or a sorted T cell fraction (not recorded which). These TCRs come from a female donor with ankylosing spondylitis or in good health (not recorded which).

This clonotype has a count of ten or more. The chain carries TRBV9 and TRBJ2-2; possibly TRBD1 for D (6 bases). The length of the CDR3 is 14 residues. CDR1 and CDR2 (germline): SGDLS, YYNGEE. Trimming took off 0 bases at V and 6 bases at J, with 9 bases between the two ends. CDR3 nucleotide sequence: TGTGCCAGCAGCGTAGACAGGGTTCCCGGGGAGCTGTTTTTT. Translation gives CASSVDRVPGELFF.

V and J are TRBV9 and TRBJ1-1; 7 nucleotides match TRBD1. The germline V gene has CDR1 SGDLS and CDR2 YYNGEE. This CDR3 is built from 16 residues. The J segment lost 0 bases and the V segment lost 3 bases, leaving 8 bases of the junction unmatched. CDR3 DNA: TGTGCCAGCAGCGCCACGGGACAGAACATGAACACTGAAGCTTTCTTT. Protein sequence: CASSATGQNMNTEAFF.

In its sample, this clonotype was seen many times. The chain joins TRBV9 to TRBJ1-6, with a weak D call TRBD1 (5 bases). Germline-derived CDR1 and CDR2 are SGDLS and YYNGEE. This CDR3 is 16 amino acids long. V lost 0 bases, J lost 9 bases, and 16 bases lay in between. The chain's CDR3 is CASSVAEVWGGSPLHF. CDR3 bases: TGTGCCAGCAGCGTAGCCGAAGTCTGGGGCGGTTCACCCCTCCACTTT.

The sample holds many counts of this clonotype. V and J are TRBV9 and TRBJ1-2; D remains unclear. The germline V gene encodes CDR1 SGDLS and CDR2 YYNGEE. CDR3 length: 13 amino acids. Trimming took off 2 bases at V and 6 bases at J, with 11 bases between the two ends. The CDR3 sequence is CASSVRMGDGYTF. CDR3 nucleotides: TGTGCCAGCAGCGTCCGGATGGGTGATGGCTACACCTTC.

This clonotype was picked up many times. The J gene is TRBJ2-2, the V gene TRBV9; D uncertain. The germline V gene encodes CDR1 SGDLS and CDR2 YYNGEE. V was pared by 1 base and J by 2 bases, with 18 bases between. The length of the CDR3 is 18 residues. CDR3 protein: CASSVYTSMWYNTGELFF. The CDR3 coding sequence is TGTGCCAGCAGCGTATATACCAGCATGTGGTACAACACCGGGGAGCTGTTTTTT.

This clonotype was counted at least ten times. The CDR3 DNA follows: TGTGCCAGCAGCGCCCTCCGGGACTTGACTGAAGCTTTCTTT. Its translation is CASSALRDLTEAFF. The chain couples TRBV9 to TRBJ1-1, with TRBD1 as a possible D gene (5 bases). Germline lookup yields CDR1 SGDLS and CDR2 YYNGEE. Trimming stripped 3 bases from V and 5 bases from J, with 14 bases between. The CDR3 has 14 amino acids.

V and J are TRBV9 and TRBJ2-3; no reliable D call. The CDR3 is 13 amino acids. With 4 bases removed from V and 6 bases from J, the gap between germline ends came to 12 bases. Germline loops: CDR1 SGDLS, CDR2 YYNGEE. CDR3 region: CASSIRGRDTQYF. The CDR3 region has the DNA TGTGCCAGCAGCATCCGCGGAAGGGATACGCAGTATTTT. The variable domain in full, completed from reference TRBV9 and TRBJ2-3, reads DSGVTQTPKHLITATGQRVTLRCSPRSGDLSVYWYQQSLDQGLQFLIQYYNGEERAKGNILERFSAQQFPDLHSELNLSSLELGDSALYFCASSIRGRDTQYFGPGTRLTVL.

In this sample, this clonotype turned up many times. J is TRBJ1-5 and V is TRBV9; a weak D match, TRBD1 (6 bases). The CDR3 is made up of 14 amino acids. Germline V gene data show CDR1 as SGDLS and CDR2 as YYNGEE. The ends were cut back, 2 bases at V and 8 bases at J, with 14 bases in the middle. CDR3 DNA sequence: TGTGCCAGCAGCGTTGGTGGGGGCATGGAGCCCCAGCATTTT. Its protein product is CASSVGGGMEPQHF.

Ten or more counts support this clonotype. The CDR3 reads CASSVETGIEKKLFF. The CDR3, as DNA: TGTGCCAGCAGCGTAGAGACAGGGATAGAGAAAAAACTGTTTTTT. J is TRBJ1-4 and V is TRBV9; the match to TRBD1 covers 7 bases. V was pared by 0 bases and J by 9 bases, with 8 bases of the junction left unmatched. Germline CDR1 SGDLS, CDR2 YYNGEE. This CDR3 contains 15 residues.